These 23 T cell receptor beta chains came from one sample sequenced in a study of T cells in Graves' hyperthyroidism and ophthalmopathy. TCR beta CDR3 sequences were amplified from RNA transcripts. With the HTBI primer set, the TCR CDR3 went through a first round of RT-PCR. TCRdb independently ran MiXCR on the multiplex PCR reads; one entry per CDR3 protein. This sample has roughly 500,000 distinct CDR3 sequences, with about 16% found just once. Sequencing input: blood. The receptor source for this set is a woman in her 30s with Graves' ophthalmopathy.

This clonotype was seen repeatedly, ten times or more. V gene TRBV18 combines with J gene TRBJ1-2, with a possible D match to TRBD1 (5 bases). The CDR3 consists of 14 residues. Deletions cut 4 bases from V and 7 bases from J, with 16 bases between. Germline V CDR1 and CDR2: KGHSH, LQKENI. In DNA, the CDR3 is TGTGCCAGCTCACGGGCAGGGCGATTAGGTGGCTACACCTTC. This codes for CASSRAGRLGGYTF.

V is TRBV27 and J is TRBJ2-5; no reliable D call. This CDR3 region has 14 residues. From germline, CDR1 is MNHEY and CDR2 SMNVEV (reference sequence). V dropped 8 bases and J dropped 3 bases, with 16 bases sitting between them. The CDR3 loop reads CASAHNSPKETQYF. Here the CDR3 DNA reads TGTGCCAGCGCCCATAATAGCCCCAAAGAGACCCAGTACTTC.

Many counts were recorded for this clonotype. V and J are TRBV20-1 and TRBJ2-1, with TRBD2 matching over 15 bases. Trimming at V came to 3 bases and at J to 0 bases, leaving 3 bases not matched to a gene. The CDR3 runs to 17 residues. CDR1 is DFQATT and CDR2 is SNEGSKA in the germline V gene (reference sequence). The CDR3 region has the DNA TGCAGTGCTAGGGGACTAGCGGGAGGAGTCTCCTACAATGAGCAGTTCTTC. As protein: CSARGLAGGVSYNEQFF.

This clonotype showed up many times. The V gene is TRBV28, the J gene TRBJ1-6; D is unclear. With 2 bases removed from V and 8 bases from J, the gap between germline ends came to 4 bases. Looked up from germline, CDR1 is MDHEN and CDR2 is SYDVKM. The CDR3 runs to 12 residues. CDR3 residues: CASSLNYSPLHF. The CDR3 DNA is TGTGCCAGCAGTTTAAACTATTCACCCCTCCACTTT.

The chain links TRBV19 to TRBJ1-1; D remains ambiguous. The V gene lost 3 bases and the J gene lost 4 bases, with 6 bases spanning the gap. This CDR3 spans 12 amino acids. The germline V gene has CDR1 LNHDA and CDR2 SQIVND (reference sequence). The CDR3 loop reads CASSIASTEAFF. Here the CDR3 DNA reads TGTGCCAGTAGTATTGCCTCCACTGAAGCTTTCTTT.

This clonotype was seen repeatedly, ten times or more. The genes are TRBV20-1 and TRBJ1-2; D is unresolved. Trimming took 4 bases from V and 6 from J, leaving 15 bases between them. Germline CDR1 is DFQATT and CDR2 is SNEGSKA (reference sequence). CDR3 length: 13 amino acids. CDR3 in amino acids: CSATMEAGNGYTF. Written as DNA, the CDR3 is TGCAGTGCTACAATGGAGGCGGGGAATGGCTACACCTTC.

This clonotype has only a few counts. V gene TRBV11-2 combines with J gene TRBJ1-2; 10 nucleotides line up with TRBD1. Germline CDR1 SGHAT, CDR2 FQNNGV. The trim removed 5 bases at V and 2 bases at J, leaving 17 bases unmatched. The CDR3 extends over 19 amino acids. As DNA, the CDR3 is TGTGCCAGCAGCCCTTTGGGGGTCGGGACAGGGGATAAGAACTATGGCTACACCTTC. It specifies CASSPLGVGTGDKNYGYTF.

The table lists this clonotype with many counts. V usage is TRBV3-1 and J usage is TRBJ2-7; 8 bases fit TRBD1. Germline V gene lookup returns CDR1 LGHDT and CDR2 YNNKEL (reference sequence). J gave up 3 bases and V 5 bases, and 9 bases lay outside the gene matches. The CDR3 covers 15 residues. The CDR3 sequence is CASSWGTGGFYEQYF. Written as DNA, the CDR3 is TGTGCCAGCAGCTGGGGGACAGGCGGATTCTACGAGCAGTACTTC.

The chain employs TRBV3-1 and TRBJ1-2; 8 bases match TRBD1. The junction had 7 bases not matched to a gene; V was cut back by 0 bases and J by 7 bases. The CDR3 extends over 15 amino acids. CDR1 is LGHDT and CDR2 is YNNKEL in the germline V gene (reference sequence). The CDR3 DNA reads TGTGCCAGCAGCCAAGACTCTCCAGGGGGCGGTGGCTACACCTTC. This sequence encodes CASSQDSPGGGGYTF.

This clonotype was counted many times. The chain has TRBV5-1 and TRBJ2-7; tentative D call: TRBD1 (6 bases). CDR1 SGHRS and CDR2 YFSETQ come from the germline V gene. The ends were cut back, 4 bases at V and 5 bases at J, with 19 bases in the middle. The CDR3 is 15 amino acids. The CDR3 spells CASSPDPQGKHEQYF. The CDR3 region has the DNA TGCGCCAGCAGCCCGGACCCCCAGGGGAAACACGAGCAGTACTTC.

In this sample, this clonotype turned up many times. This sequence joins TRBV7-9 and TRBJ2-3; the match to TRBD2 covers 8 bases. The CDR3 has 16 residues. The germline V gene encodes CDR1 SEHNR and CDR2 FQNEAQ (reference sequence). V trimming: 5 bases; J trimming: 4 bases; junction bases outside the gene matches: 11. CDR3 loop: CASSPTGTRRADTQYF. The CDR3 nucleotides read TGTGCCAGCAGCCCGACTGGGACTAGACGCGCAGATACGCAGTATTTT.

This clonotype was detected many times. The V and J genes are TRBV20-1 and TRBJ2-5; 10 bases agree with TRBD2. This CDR3 contains 16 residues. Trimming at V came to 3 bases and at J to 0 bases, leaving 7 bases not matched to a gene. Germline CDR1 DFQATT, CDR2 SNEGSKA (reference sequence). The CDR3 is CSASLPLAGNQETQYF. CDR3 nucleotides: TGCAGTGCTAGTTTACCACTAGCGGGAAACCAAGAGACCCAGTACTTC.

In its sample, this clonotype was seen a few times. The rearrangement links TRBV29-1 to TRBJ2-2; D is perhaps TRBD2 (5 bases). This CDR3 has 15 residues. With 4 bases removed from V and 8 bases from J, the gap between germline ends came to 20 bases. CDR1 is SQVTM, CDR2 ANQGSEA, per germline. The CDR3 nucleotides are TGCAGCGTTGGGGATGTTTGGCCATCGGGGGGGGAGCTGTTTTTT. Translating it yields CSVGDVWPSGGELFF.

The sample holds many counts of this clonotype. V usage is TRBV3-1 and J usage is TRBJ1-2, with D unclear. This CDR3 region has 17 residues. V lost 1 base and J 0 bases, leaving 15 bases between the germline ends. The germline V gene has CDR1 LGHDT and CDR2 YNNKEL (reference sequence). In DNA form, the CDR3 reads TGTGCCAGCAGCCAAGCGGGCCAGAGTTCGACTAACTATGGCTACACCTTC. Protein product: CASSQAGQSSTNYGYTF.

This clonotype was seen a handful of times. The chain is built from TRBV6-1 and TRBJ2-1; 7 bases agree with TRBD2. Germline assignment: CDR1 MNHNS and CDR2 SASEGT. This CDR3 comprises 14 residues. Germline trimming cut 9 bases from V and 4 bases from J; bases unmatched to any gene: 9. This chain's CDR3 is CASQGGREYNEQFF. CDR3 sequence (DNA): TGTGCCAGTCAGGGAGGGAGGGAATACAATGAGCAGTTCTTC.

This chain joins TRBV28 and TRBJ2-6; possibly TRBD1 for D (5 bases). Per the germline V gene, CDR1 is MDHEN and CDR2 is SYDVKM. The CDR3 is 18 residues long. The V and J ends lost 5 bases and 0 bases respectively, with 17 bases between them. The CDR3 bases are TGTGCCAGCAGTCTGGTGGGGCTTCACATCTCTGGGGCCAACGTCCTGACTTTC. Protein product: CASSLVGLHISGANVLTF.

This clonotype occurred many times. This chain uses TRBV12-3 or TRBV12-4 with TRBJ2-3; 8 bases are shared with TRBD2. The CDR3 is 13 amino acids. Trimming at V came to 8 bases and at J to 1 base, leaving 2 bases not matched to a gene. The CDR3 coding sequence is TGTGCCAGCTCGCGGGAGGGCACAGATACGCAGTATTTT. This encodes CASSREGTDTQYF.

The sample holds many counts of this clonotype. The chain carries TRBV15 and TRBJ1-1; TRBD1 matches 7 bases. The CDR3 loop spans 17 amino acids. The V gene's germline CDR1 is LNHNV and CDR2 YYDKDF (reference sequence). J gave up 4 bases and V 5 bases, and 16 bases lay outside the gene matches. The CDR3 is CATSSLVRRGQSTEAFF. The CDR3, as DNA: TGTGCCACCAGCTCCTTAGTACGGAGGGGGCAGAGCACTGAAGCTTTCTTT.

This clonotype was recorded at least ten times. The V and J genes are TRBV20-1 and TRBJ1-4; D call uncertain. V was pared by 8 bases and J by 0 bases, with 10 bases between. The CDR3 loop spans 13 amino acids. From germline, CDR1 is DFQATT and CDR2 SNEGSKA (reference sequence). CDR3 region: CSQMISTNEKLFF. The CDR3 region has the DNA TGCAGTCAAATGATTTCAACTAATGAAAAACTGTTTTTT.

This clonotype was picked up a small number of times. This sequence joins TRBV27 and TRBJ2-7; either TRBD1 or TRBD2 may fit D (5 bases each). The germline V gene encodes CDR1 MNHEY and CDR2 SMNVEV (reference sequence). Trimming took 4 bases from V and 0 from J, leaving 16 bases between them. The CDR3 length is 16 residues. In DNA form, the CDR3 reads TGTGCCAGCAGTTCGAAGTACCGGGACCTCTCCTACGAGCAGTACTTC. It translates to CASSSKYRDLSYEQYF.

In its sample, this clonotype was seen many times. This sequence joins TRBV20-1 and TRBJ2-5; 8 bases align to TRBD2. CDR1 and CDR2 (germline): DFQATT, SNEGSKA (reference sequence). Trimming at V came to 0 bases and at J to 5 bases, leaving 8 bases not matched to a gene. This CDR3 is built from 15 residues. CDR3 DNA sequence: TGCAGTGCTAGAGATTTGGCGGGGGGAAGCGAGACCCAGTACTTC. Its protein product is CSARDLAGGSETQYF.

This clonotype was recorded at least ten times. The chain links TRBV12-5 to TRBJ1-5; unclear D gene. This CDR3 has 12 residues. V was cut by 4 bases and J by 9 bases, with 10 bases left in between. Germline CDR1 and CDR2: LGHNT and FRNRAP. In DNA, the CDR3 is TGTGCTAGTGGTTCGGACGGTCGGCCCCAGCATTTT. Its protein product is CASGSDGRPQHF. Combining the CDR3 with reference TRBV12-5 and TRBJ1-5 gives the whole variable domain DARVTQTPRHKVTEMGQEVTMRCQPILGHNTVFWYRQTMMQGLELLAYFRNRAPLDDSGMPKDRFSAEMPDATLATLKIQPSEPRDSAVYFCASGSDGRPQHFGDGTRLSIL.

Ten or more counts support this clonotype. This chain links TRBV28 with TRBJ2-3, with D possibly being TRBD2 (6 bases). The germline V gene has CDR1 MDHEN and CDR2 SYDVKM. The CDR3 is 15 amino acids. The CDR3 region has the DNA TGTGCATCCCTTCCCGGGAGCTTCGGCACAGATACGCAGTATTTT. It codes for CASLPGSFGTDTQYF.